The 31 T cell receptor beta chains below come from one sample, sequenced in a study of PD-1 blockade in classical Hodgkin lymphoma. TCRdb's copy holds only in-frame clones and misses some; the assay was immunoSEQ multiplex PCR. This table holds some 26,000 clones, 80% found once. Time point denoted: cycle 4 day 1 (C4D1), after 6 weeks of nivolumab. In every patient, relapse followed autologous stem cell transplantation, while exposure to brentuximab vedotin differed. By magnetic negative selection, CD4+ T cells were purified from thawed PBMCs. This material consisted of CD4+ T cells from blood, taken before the fourth cycle of nivolumab. All receptors come from a human donor with classical Hodgkin lymphoma.

The chain uses TRBV7-2 and TRBJ1-1, with 12 bases fitting TRBD1. J was trimmed by 1 base and V by 4 bases; bases with no gene match: 1. Per the germline V gene, CDR1 is SGHTA and CDR2 is FQGNSA. The CDR3 runs to 15 residues. Written as DNA, the CDR3 is TGTGCCAGCAGCTGGGGACAGGGGGCGAACACTGAAGCTTTCTTT. Its protein product is CASSWGQGANTEAFF.

The chain carries TRBV10-1 and TRBJ2-2, with 7 nucleotides matching TRBD1. V was clipped by 9 bases and J by 2 bases; unmatched bases: 12. CDR1 and CDR2 (germline): WNHNN, SYGVQD (reference sequence). The CDR3 is made up of 16 amino acids. The CDR3: CARGGQGLANTGELFF. The DNA of the CDR3 is TGCGCCAGAGGGGGCCAGGGGCTAGCAAACACCGGGGAGCTGTTTTTT.

This chain links TRBV11-2 with TRBJ2-3, with D unresolved. Deletions cut 2 bases from V and 3 bases from J, with 18 bases between. CDR1 and CDR2 from the germline V gene are SGHAT and FQNNGV. There are 17 residues in the CDR3. The CDR3 DNA is TGTGCCAGCAGCTTATCCCTACTTGGCTCCGGAACAGATACGCAGTATTTT. Protein: CASSLSLLGSGTDTQYF.

This chain connects TRBV28 to TRBJ1-2; D gene uncertain. Trimming took 2 bases from V and 7 from J, leaving 14 bases between them. CDR3 length equals 14 residues. CDR1 is MDHEN, CDR2 SYDVKM, per germline. Here the CDR3 DNA reads TGTGCCAGCAGTTTACCGGGTATTGTAGGTGGCTACACCTTC. It specifies CASSLPGIVGGYTF.

V is TRBV6-5 and J is TRBJ2-7; no reliable D call. This CDR3 contains 13 residues. Germline assignment: CDR1 MNHEY and CDR2 SVGAGI. Deletions cut 6 bases from V and 2 bases from J, with 11 bases between. DNA of the CDR3: TGTGCCAGCAGAAAGACACATACCTACGAGCAGTACTTC. Its translation is CASRKTHTYEQYF.

The rearrangement uses TRBV11-1 and TRBJ1-1; TRBD1 is a possible D gene (5 bases). Per the germline V gene, CDR1 is SGHAT and CDR2 is FQDESV (reference sequence). V lost 0 bases, J lost 4 bases, and 18 bases lay in between. CDR3 length: 17 residues. CDR3 coding DNA: TGTGCCAGCAGCTTAGCTTCTCACCGAGGGGTGGCCACTGAAGCTTTCTTT. Encoded protein: CASSLASHRGVATEAFF.

The rearrangement joins TRBV6-1 to TRBJ2-1; 7 nucleotides match TRBD1. After removal of 5 bases from V and 4 bases from J, the junction contained 8 bases not matched to a gene. Looked up from germline, CDR1 is MNHNS and CDR2 is SASEGT. The CDR3 is 15 amino acids. The CDR3 protein is CASSSRTGNYNEQFF. For the CDR3, the DNA is TGTGCCAGCAGTTCAAGGACAGGAAATTACAATGAGCAGTTCTTC.

This clone was detected a few times. The rearrangement links TRBV5-1 to TRBJ1-1; D remains ambiguous. CDR1 and CDR2 (germline): SGHRS, YFSETQ. V dropped 5 bases and J dropped 3 bases, with 17 bases sitting between them. The CDR3 is made up of 15 amino acids. The DNA of the CDR3 is TGCGCCAGCAGGTTGATCCCAACCGGGGACACTGAAGCTTTCTTT. Amino acids: CASRLIPTGDTEAFF.

This sequence joins TRBV7-9 and TRBJ2-5; no clear D gene. The germline V gene encodes CDR1 SEHNR and CDR2 FQNEAQ (reference sequence). This CDR3 comprises 15 residues. The ends were cut back, 5 bases at V and 3 bases at J, with 16 bases in the middle. The CDR3 DNA is TGTGCCAGCAGCCGCCGGTCCTCGATCGAAGAGACCCAGTACTTC. As protein: CASSRRSSIEETQYF.

This chain joins TRBV6-6 and TRBJ1-1; D ambiguous. V shed 2 bases and J shed 0 bases, with 7 bases lying between them. Looked up from germline, CDR1 is MNHNY and CDR2 is SVGAGI (reference sequence). The CDR3 spans 14 residues. CDR3 protein: CASSYEHLNTEAFF. Written as DNA, the CDR3 is TGTGCCAGCAGTTACGAGCACCTGAACACTGAAGCTTTCTTT.

The rearrangement links TRBV1 to TRBJ1-1. TRBV1 is annotated as a pseudogene. CDR3 length: 12 amino acids. CDR3 amino acids: CTSSRLNTEAFF. For the CDR3, the DNA is TGCACCAGCAGCCGCCTGAACACTGAAGCTTTCTTT.

The J gene is TRBJ1-2, the V gene TRBV6-5; 7 bases match TRBD1. Germline V gene lookup returns CDR1 MNHEY and CDR2 SVGAGI. With V trimmed by 0 bases and J by 8 bases, 12 bases remained unmatched. The CDR3 is 16 amino acids. The CDR3 DNA is TGTGCCAGCAGTTACTCGATAAGCGGTACAGGGGTCGGCTACACCTTC. Its protein is CASSYSISGTGVGYTF.

CDR3 residues: CAISDVTGSGEKLFF. CDR3 DNA: TGTGCCATCAGTGACGTGACAGGGTCGGGTGAAAAACTGTTTTTT. The V call is TRBV10-3, the J call TRBJ1-4, with TRBD1 matching 7 bases. With V trimmed by 3 bases and J by 7 bases, 8 bases remained unmatched. CDR1 and CDR2 from the germline V gene are ENHRY and SYGVKD. The CDR3 consists of 15 residues.

The rearrangement uses TRBV6-6 and TRBJ1-1, with D unresolved. The V end lost 6 bases, the J end lost 0 bases, and 11 bases lay between the germline ends. Germline lookup yields CDR1 MNHNY and CDR2 SVGAGI (reference sequence). The CDR3 is made up of 14 amino acids. As DNA, the CDR3 is TGTGCCAGCAGAGGGCCTCAAATGAACACTGAAGCTTTCTTT. Its protein product is CASRGPQMNTEAFF.

The V and J genes are TRBV19 and TRBJ2-3, with 11 bases fitting TRBD2. The CDR3 extends over 15 amino acids. Germline CDR1 is LNHDA and CDR2 is SQIVND (reference sequence). V was clipped by 8 bases and J by 5 bases; unmatched bases: 9. The CDR3 DNA reads as TGTGCCAGTTCGGGTAGCGGGGGGGCCGGAGATACGCAGTATTTT. Encoded protein: CASSGSGGAGDTQYF.

The genes are TRBV23-1 and TRBJ1-4; tentatively, D is TRBD1 (5 bases). TRBV23-1 is an open reading frame, and its role is uncertain. The V gene lost 11 bases and the J gene lost 5 bases, with 15 bases spanning the gap. This CDR3 is 13 amino acids long. CDR3 nucleotides: TGCGCCGGGGGACTCGGAATAAATGAAAAACTGTTTTTT. Its translation is CAGGLGINEKLFF.

This chain joins TRBV7-2 and TRBJ2-2, with D uncertain. The CDR3 runs 14 residues. Germline V gene lookup returns CDR1 SGHTA and CDR2 FQGNSA. V was clipped by 5 bases and J by 5 bases, with 12 bases between them. The CDR3 DNA sequence: TGTGCCAGCAGCCCTTGGGAAGGGACCGGGGAGCTGTTTTTT. Translated, it gives CASSPWEGTGELFF.

The chain links TRBV6-6 to TRBJ1-5; maybe TRBD1 (5 bases). Germline CDR1 and CDR2: MNHNY and SVGAGI (reference sequence). The CDR3 has 16 residues. V was trimmed by 4 bases and J by 1 base, leaving 14 bases between them. The CDR3 spells CASSFIPRVSNQPQHF. CDR3 nucleotide sequence: TGTGCCAGCAGTTTCATCCCCAGGGTGAGCAATCAGCCCCAGCATTTT.

This clone was found once. Within the sample, other DNA sequences also encode this same CDR3. V gene TRBV7-9 combines with J gene TRBJ1-4, with 9 positions matching TRBD1. Looked up from germline, CDR1 is SEHNR and CDR2 is FQNEAQ (reference sequence). The trim removed 5 bases at V and 4 bases at J, leaving 2 bases unmatched. The CDR3 is made up of 14 amino acids. In DNA, the CDR3 is TGTGCCAGCAGCACGGGACAGGGTAATGAAAAACTGTTTTTT. This sequence encodes CASSTGQGNEKLFF.

This clone turned up a few times. The rearrangement uses TRBV2 and TRBJ2-1, with 8 bases that match TRBD2. CDR3 length equals 12 residues. Germline-derived CDR1 and CDR2 are SNHLY and FYNNEI. V lost 6 bases to trimming and J lost 9 bases; unmatched junction nucleotides: 4. CDR3 sequence: CASRGLVAEQFF. The DNA for the CDR3 is TGTGCCAGCAGGGGACTAGTAGCTGAGCAGTTCTTC.

The V call is TRBV23-1, the J call TRBJ2-7; 9 bases line up with TRBD1. TRBV23-1 is recorded as an ORF, its role being uncertain. This CDR3 contains 15 residues. V trimming: 3 bases; J trimming: 5 bases; junction bases outside the gene matches: 8. The CDR3 sequence is CASSQGGQGCNEQYF. The DNA of the CDR3 is TGCGCCAGCAGTCAGGGGGGACAGGGTTGTAACGAGCAGTACTTC.

This clone has just a few counts. J is TRBJ1-1 and V is TRBV5-1, with a weak D call TRBD1 (5 bases). The CDR3 sequence is 12 residues long. V lost 4 bases and J lost 5, with 9 bases in between. From germline, CDR1 is SGHRS and CDR2 YFSETQ. The CDR3 DNA reads TGCGCCAGCAGCGCCGACAGTACTGAAGCTTTCTTT. Amino acid sequence: CASSADSTEAFF.

This clone appeared a single time. The chain couples TRBV9 to TRBJ2-6; maybe TRBD2 (5 bases). The V end lost 0 bases, the J end lost 0 bases, and 10 bases lay between the germline ends. CDR1 SGDLS and CDR2 YYNGEE come from the germline V gene. The CDR3 length is 17 residues. The CDR3 protein is CASSVGGWGSGANVLTF. The CDR3 DNA follows: TGTGCCAGCAGCGTAGGCGGGTGGGGCTCTGGGGCCAACGTCCTGACTTTC.

The DNA for the CDR3 is TGTGCCTGGAGGCCGATCGACAGGGGACATGGCTACACCTTC. As protein: CAWRPIDRGHGYTF. V and J are TRBV30 and TRBJ1-2; 8 nucleotides line up with TRBD1. The CDR3 runs to 14 residues. V trimming: 3 bases; J trimming: 6 bases; junction bases outside the gene matches: 9. CDR1 and CDR2 from the germline V gene are GTSNPN and SVGIG (reference sequence).

This chain uses TRBV18 with TRBJ1-2, with D possibly matching TRBD1 (5 bases). The germline V gene has CDR1 KGHSH and CDR2 LQKENI. V gave up 3 bases and J gave up 4 bases, with 12 bases separating them. The CDR3 loop spans 14 amino acids. CDR3 coding DNA: TGTGCCAGCTCACCCGGGGACCGAGTCTATGGCTACACCTTC. Translated, it gives CASSPGDRVYGYTF.

The chain recombines TRBV7-6 with TRBJ1-6, with 7 bases fitting TRBD1. The CDR3 is 16 amino acids. From germline, CDR1 is SGHVS and CDR2 FNYEAQ. After removal of 4 bases from V and 0 bases from J, the junction contained 3 bases not matched to a gene. The CDR3 sequence: CASSSRQGSYNSPLHF. DNA for the CDR3: TGTGCCAGCAGCTCCAGACAGGGCTCCTATAATTCACCCCTCCACTTT. Based on the CDR3 plus reference TRBV7-6 and TRBJ1-6, the full variable domain is GAGVSQSPRYKVTKRGQDVALRCDPISGHVSLYWYRQALGQGPEFLTYFNYEAQQDKSGLPNDRFSAERPEGSISTLTIQRTEQRDSAMYRCASSSRQGSYNSPLHFGNGTRLTVT.

V and J are TRBV27 and TRBJ1-6; D perhaps matches TRBD1 (5 bases). The CDR3 is made up of 18 amino acids. Germline CDR1 MNHEY, CDR2 SMNVEV (reference sequence). Trimming stripped 5 bases from V and 3 bases from J, with 20 bases between. In nucleotides, the CDR3 is TGTGCCAGCAGTGAGACAGCACCCGGCCCTGACTATAATTCACCCCTCCACTTT. This gives the protein CASSETAPGPDYNSPLHF.

This clone was picked up a small number of times. J is TRBJ1-1 and V is TRBV7-2, with 8 bases fitting TRBD1. V was pared by 3 bases and J by 4 bases, with 1 base of the junction left unmatched. Per germline, CDR1 SGHTA and CDR2 FQGNSA. There are 13 residues in the CDR3. The CDR3 here is CASSLTGATEAFF. The CDR3 coding sequence is TGTGCCAGCAGCTTGACAGGGGCCACTGAAGCTTTCTTT.

This clone was counted a single time. This chain uses TRBV7-2 with TRBJ1-3, with D possibly matching TRBD1 (6 bases). Germline V CDR1 and CDR2: SGHTA, FQGNSA. CDR3 size: 16 residues. Trimming left V 3 bases short and J 5 bases short, with 17 bases between. This CDR3 is CASSFPSDRTRNTIYF. The CDR3 bases are TGTGCCAGCAGCTTTCCGTCTGACAGGACCCGAAACACCATATATTTT.

The chain employs TRBV9 and TRBJ1-3; D uncertain. CDR3 length equals 16 residues. CDR1 and CDR2 (germline): SGDLS, YYNGEE. V was pared by 1 base and J by 0 bases, with 11 bases between. As DNA, the CDR3 is TGTGCCAGCAGCGTATCGGGGAGAATCTCTGGAAACACCATATATTTT. This encodes CASSVSGRISGNTIYF.

This chain links TRBV15 with TRBJ1-6, with D unclear. This CDR3 has 18 amino acids. Trimming removed 1 base from V and 0 bases from J, with 13 bases in between. Germline V gene data show CDR1 as LNHNV and CDR2 as YYDKDF (reference sequence). CDR3 coding DNA: TGTGCCACCAGCAGAGGAGGCTTCGCGAGCTCCTATAATTCACCCCTCCACTTT. Encoded protein: CATSRGGFASSYNSPLHF. Looking up the rest from reference TRBV15 and TRBJ1-6 gives the full variable domain: DAMVIQNPRYQVTQFGKPVTLSCSQTLNHNVMYWYQQKSSQAPKLLFHYYDKDFNNEADTPDNFQSRRPNTSFCFLDIRSPGLGDTAMYLCATSRGGFASSYNSPLHFGNGTRLTVT.